These 15 T cell receptor beta chains were sequenced from one sample in a study of T cells after yellow fever vaccination. TCRdb used MiXCR to reprocess the 5' RACE reads, holding one entry per CDR3 protein. The table records 400,000 or so distinct CDR3 sequences, 15% to 20% of them present only once. Sequenced here: PBMCs, sampled before the yellow fever booster vaccination. The receptors shown here come from a man aged 18 to 35 who received the YFV17D yellow fever vaccine.

This clonotype was observed many times. The chain links TRBV9 to TRBJ2-1; tentative D call: TRBD1 (6 bases). Trimming stripped 4 bases from V and 8 bases from J, with 13 bases between. This CDR3 has 13 residues. Germline-derived CDR1 and CDR2 are SGDLS and YYNGEE. Written as DNA, the CDR3 is TGTGCCAGCAGCCCCCGGACAGTAGATGAGCAGTTCTTC. Protein sequence: CASSPRTVDEQFF.

The gene calls are TRBV7-2 and TRBJ2-3; D remains unclear. Germline CDR1 reads SGHTA; CDR2 reads FQGNSA. The CDR3 is 11 amino acids. V lost 7 bases and J 7 bases, leaving 9 bases between the germline ends. CDR3: CASTLAYTQYF. As DNA, the CDR3 is TGTGCCAGCACCCTTGCATATACGCAGTATTTT.

This sequence joins TRBV3-1 and TRBJ2-3; 9 nucleotides match TRBD2. This CDR3 has 13 amino acids. From germline, CDR1 is LGHDT and CDR2 YNNKEL (reference sequence). V shed 4 bases and J 4 bases; nucleotides not matched to a gene: 0. The CDR3 here is CASSRLAADTQYF. CDR3 DNA: TGTGCCAGCAGCCGACTAGCGGCAGATACGCAGTATTTT.

This clonotype showed up just a few times. The chain combines TRBV4-3 with TRBJ1-2; no reliable D call. CDR1 is LGHNA, CDR2 YSLEER, per germline. This CDR3 comprises 15 residues. V lost 0 bases, J lost 2 bases, and 10 bases lay in between. The CDR3 protein is CASSQESVGNYGYTF. CDR3 DNA: TGCGCCAGCAGCCAAGAATCGGTTGGCAACTATGGCTACACCTTC.

The chain employs TRBV29-1 and TRBJ2-5; D is undetermined. In germline, CDR1 is SQVTM, CDR2 ANQGSEA. V lost 3 bases and J lost 3, with 8 bases in between. The CDR3 sequence is 12 residues long. CDR3 loop: CSVETDKETQYF. The CDR3 DNA reads TGCAGCGTTGAGACCGATAAAGAGACCCAGTACTTC.

The chain recombines TRBV6-1 with TRBJ2-4, with 9 bases matching TRBD1. The CDR3 length is 13 residues. Losses at the gene ends were 11 bases for V and 5 bases for J; bases not matched to a gene: 7. The V gene's germline CDR1 is MNHNS and CDR2 SASEGT. DNA of the CDR3: TGTGCCCGCGCGGGACAGGGTGAAAACATTCAGTACTTC. Its protein is CARAGQGENIQYF.

The genes are TRBV6-2 or TRBV6-3 and TRBJ2-3, with 12 bases fitting TRBD1. Germline lookup yields CDR1 MNHEY and CDR2 SVGEGT. The CDR3 is made up of 18 amino acids. V lost 2 bases and J lost 3; bases outside the gene matches: 9. The CDR3 reads CASSYLPGQGADTDTQYF. CDR3 coding DNA: TGTGCCAGCAGTTACCTCCCGGGACAGGGGGCGGATACAGATACGCAGTATTTT.

This clonotype was counted between two and nine times. The chain recombines TRBV7-3 with TRBJ2-1; 8 bases are a match to TRBD1. The germline CDR1 and CDR2 sequences are SGHTA and FQGTGA. The CDR3 spans 15 residues. V dropped 6 bases and J dropped 15; count of bases not matched to a gene: 19. Written as DNA, the CDR3 is TGTGCCAGCAGTCCAGCCCCGGACAGGGACCTCCGAGTGTTCTTC. It yields the protein CASSPAPDRDLRVFF.

V and J are TRBV7-2 and TRBJ2-7, with no clear D. V gave up 5 bases and J gave up 3 bases, with 17 bases separating them. Germline V CDR1 and CDR2: SGHTA, FQGNSA. The CDR3 has 15 amino acids. The CDR3 protein is CASSPQADGLYEQYF. The CDR3 DNA reads TGTGCCAGCAGCCCCCAGGCCGACGGGCTCTACGAGCAGTACTTC. The full variable domain, in which reference TRBV7-2 and TRBJ2-7 provide the parts outside the CDR3, is GAGVSQSPSNKVTEKGKDVELRCDPISGHTALYWYRQSLGQGLEFLIYFQGNSAPDKSGLPSDRFSAERTGGSVSTLTIQRTQQEDSAVYLCASSPQADGLYEQYFGPGTRLTVT.

The J gene is TRBJ1-1, the V gene TRBV5-1; D perhaps matches TRBD1 (5 bases). Germline CDR1 reads SGHRS; CDR2 reads YFSETQ. This CDR3 is built from 14 residues. V gave up 4 bases and J gave up 1 base, with 11 bases separating them. CDR3 nucleotides: TGCGCCAGCAGCGTGACAGCCTCGAACACTGAAGCTTTCTTT. The encoded protein is CASSVTASNTEAFF.

The chain combines TRBV5-4 with TRBJ2-1, with 7 bases aligning to TRBD1. From germline, CDR1 is SGHNT and CDR2 YYREEE (reference sequence). The CDR3 length is 15 residues. V gave up 2 bases and J gave up 7 bases; unmatched junction bases: 9. The CDR3 bases are TGTGCCAGCAGCTTCTGGACAGGCAGAGAGAATGAGCAGTTCTTC. Protein product: CASSFWTGRENEQFF.

This clonotype was seen more than once but under ten times. The V gene is TRBV6-2 or TRBV6-3, the J gene TRBJ2-1, with 10 bases fitting TRBD2. Trimming cost V 5 bases and J 7 bases; bases outside gene matches: 8. The CDR3 runs to 15 residues. Germline V gives CDR1 MNHEY, CDR2 SVGEGT. DNA for the CDR3: TGTGCCAGCAGTCCCCAGCGGGGGGGGGGAAATGAGCAGTTCTTC. Residues: CASSPQRGGGNEQFF.

This clonotype was detected a few times. The chain is built from TRBV11-2 and TRBJ1-2; D not resolved. Germline CDR1 SGHAT, CDR2 FQNNGV. CDR3 length equals 14 residues. The V end lost 1 base, the J end lost 7 bases, and 13 bases lay between the germline ends. The DNA for the CDR3 is TGTGCCAGCAGCTTAGTGGCCCCGGTCGGTGGCTACACCTTC. Protein: CASSLVAPVGGYTF.

The chain couples TRBV27 to TRBJ2-2, with D possibly TRBD2 on 7 matching bases. Germline lookup yields CDR1 MNHEY and CDR2 SMNVEV (reference sequence). With 6 bases removed from V and 4 bases from J, the gap between germline ends came to 15 bases. This CDR3 region has 15 residues. The CDR3 loop is CASRHGGLGTGELFF. CDR3 sequence (DNA): TGTGCCAGCAGACACGGGGGGCTTGGCACCGGGGAGCTGTTTTTT.

This clonotype was detected a few times. The chain recombines TRBV6-6 with TRBJ2-7; TRBD2 aligns across 10 bases. CDR1 and CDR2 (germline): MNHNY, SVGAGI (reference sequence). V was clipped by 4 bases and J by 3 bases; unmatched bases: 3. The CDR3 length is 14 residues. Written as DNA, the CDR3 is TGTGCCAGCAGTTTAGCGGGGGGATACTACGAGCAGTACGTC. Its protein is CASSLAGGYYEQYV.